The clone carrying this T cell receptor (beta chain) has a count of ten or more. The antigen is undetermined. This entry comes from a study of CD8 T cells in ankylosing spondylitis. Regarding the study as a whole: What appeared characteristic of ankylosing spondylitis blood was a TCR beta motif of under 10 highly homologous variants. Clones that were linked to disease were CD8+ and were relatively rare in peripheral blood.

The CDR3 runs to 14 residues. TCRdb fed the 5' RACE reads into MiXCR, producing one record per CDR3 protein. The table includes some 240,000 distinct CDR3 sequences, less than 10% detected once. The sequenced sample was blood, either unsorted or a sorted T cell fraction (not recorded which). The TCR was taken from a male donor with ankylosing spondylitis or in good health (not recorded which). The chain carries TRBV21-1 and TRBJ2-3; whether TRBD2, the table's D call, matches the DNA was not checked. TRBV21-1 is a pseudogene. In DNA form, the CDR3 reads TGTGCCAGCAGCCCAAGCTGGGAGGAAGATACGCAGTATTTT. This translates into CASSPSWEEDTQYF.